A selection of T cell receptor beta chains follows, all from one sample in a study of shared T cell receptors in the human thymus. TCRdb's table, derived via immunoSEQ multiplex PCR, lists solely in-frame clones and lacks some. The repertoire holds about 540,000 clones, with more than 75% as singletons. The sample was also reused in another study, on human thymus T cells.

Material for sequencing was thymocytes. The receptors originated from a boy younger than two with a congenital heart defect. The CDR3 runs from the conserved cysteine through the conserved F or W. The D gene is left open where the match is weak. Clone size is stated in some rows and not others, as once, few, many or a class when expanded.

few,TRBV19,12,TRBJ1-5,-,TGTGCCAGTAGATCCCCCGAGGAGCCCCAGCATTTT,CASRSPEEPQHF
-,TRBV5-6,13,TRBJ1-2,TRBD1,TGTGCCAGCAGCCCTGGACAGGAAGCTGGCTACACCTTC,CASSPGQEAGYTF
-,TRBV28,14,TRBJ2-2,TRBD1,TGTGCCAGCAGTAAGGGGGCGAAGCCCGGGGAGCTGTTTTTT,CASSKGAKPGELFF
once,TRBV29-1,15,TRBJ2-5,TRBD2,TGCAGCCTGAGAAGACCTAGCGGGAGTCGAGAGACCCAGTACTTC,CSLRRPSGSRETQYF
-,TRBV18,20,TRBJ2-3,TRBD2,TGTGCCAGCTCGGCGAGACTAGCGGGAGGCCAAGGAACTAGCACAGATACGCAGTATTTT,CASSARLAGGQGTSTDTQYF
-,TRBV7-2,15,TRBJ1-1,-,TGTGCCAGCAGCTTAGGTCCACGCAGGGCCACTGAAGCTTTCTTT,CASSLGPRRATEAFF
few,TRBV28,23,TRBJ2-1,TRBD2,TGTGCCAGCAGACAACCCGCACAGGCCGGGACTAGCGGCCCTAGGGCGGCATACAATGAGCAGTTCTTC,CASRQPAQAGTSGPRAAYNEQFF
-,TRBV6-1,13,TRBJ1-3,-,TGTGCCACGATGCGACAGGTTAGAAACACCATATATTTT,CATMRQVRNTIYF
once,TRBV6-5,13,TRBJ2-1,-,TGTGCCAGCAGCCCCTCCGCACAGGGAGAGCAGTTCTTC,CASSPSAQGEQFF
-,TRBV21-1,16,TRBJ2-3,-,TGTGCCAGCAGCAAAGTAGGGGGACAGGGGTATGATACGCAGTATTTT,CASSKVGGQGYDTQYF
-,TRBV25-1,14,TRBJ2-5,TRBD1,TGTGCCAGCACCCGGACAGGGGGGGAAGAGACCCAGTACTTC,CASTRTGGEETQYF
-,TRBV11-2,16,TRBJ1-2,TRBD1,TGTGCCAGCAGCCCAGTCAGTGGACAGGGAGAGGGTGGCTACACCTTC,CASSPVSGQGEGGYTF
-,TRBV4-1,17,TRBJ2-1,-,TGCGCCAGCAGCCAAGAAGCTGGGCAGTCGGGAGTCAATGAGCAGTTCTTC,CASSQEAGQSGVNEQFF
-,TRBV6-1,17,TRBJ1-2,-,TGTGCCAGCAGTGAAATGGTGACAGCTAAAACGGGCTATGGCTACACCTTC,CASSEMVTAKTGYGYTF
few,TRBV5-1,21,TRBJ2-4,-,TGCGCCAGCAGCTTGGCCCTAAATTCCTACCCAGGCTACCCAGCCAAAAACATTCAGTACTTC,CASSLALNSYPGYPAKNIQYF
once,TRBV2,15,TRBJ2-5,TRBD1,TGTGCCAGCATGGGTTCGGACAGGGGACCGGAGACCCAGTACTTC,CASMGSDRGPETQYF
-,TRBV9,15,TRBJ2-7,TRBD1,TGTGCCAGCAGCGCCCTCCCGGGACAGGGCAACGAGCAGTACTTC,CASSALPGQGNEQYF
-,TRBV27,15,TRBJ1-2,TRBD1,TGTGCCAGCACCACCGGGACAGGGGGTGTAGATGGCTACACCTTC,CASTTGTGGVDGYTF
once,TRBV7-9,14,TRBJ2-4,TRBD1,TGTGCCAGCAGCGGTTGGGACAGCAAAAACATTCAGTACTTC,CASSGWDSKNIQYF
-,TRBV15,14,TRBJ2-1,-,TGTGCCACCAGCATCCGCAGACTGGACAATGAGCAGTTCTTC,CATSIRRLDNEQFF
-,TRBV15,19,TRBJ2-3,TRBD2,TGTGCCACCAGCAGAGAGGGGGAGCCGGGGGGTCCGTACACAGATACGCAGTATTTT,CATSREGEPGGPYTDTQYF
-,TRBV27,15,TRBJ2-2,-,TGTGCCAGCAGTTTTCTTGCGCAGAACACCGGGGAGCTGTTTTTT,CASSFLAQNTGELFF
few,TRBV4-3,18,TRBJ2-1,TRBD2,TGCGCCAGCAGCCAAGAAAGGACTAGCGCCATCTCCTACAATGAGCAGTTCTTC,CASSQERTSAISYNEQFF
-,TRBV5-6,12,TRBJ1-2,TRBD1,TGTGCCAGCAGCTTTGGACAGGAAGGCTACACCTTC,CASSFGQEGYTF
-,TRBV28,15,TRBJ2-7,-,TGTGCCAGTAAACCCAGGCAGCGGATAACCTACGAGCAGTACTTC,CASKPRQRITYEQYF
-,TRBV15,15,TRBJ2-1,TRBD2,TGTGCCACCAGCAGGTCGGGGACTAGGGGCCATGAGCAGTTCTTC,CATSRSGTRGHEQFF
-,TRBV5-1,13,TRBJ2-7,-,TGCGCCAGCAGCTGGTCAGGGAACTACGAGCAGTACTTC,CASSWSGNYEQYF
-,TRBV30,16,TRBJ1-5,TRBD1,TGTGCCTGGAGTATGTCGACAGGGGCAGGCAGACAGCCCCAGCATTTT,CAWSMSTGAGRQPQHF
-,TRBV27,15,TRBJ2-1,TRBD1,TGTGCCAGCAGTCTCCAGGGGGCGCTTAGGGATGAGCAGTTCTTC,CASSLQGALRDEQFF
-,TRBV29-1,12,TRBJ2-7,TRBD2,TGCAGCGTCGTGAAAGCGGGGGGCGAGCAGTACTTC,CSVVKAGGEQYF
-,TRBV7-9,15,TRBJ1-1,TRBD1,TGTGCCAGCAGCCAGGGCGGACAGGGGAACACTGAAGCTTTCTTT,CASSQGGQGNTEAFF
-,TRBV27,12,TRBJ2-7,-,TGTGCCAGCAGGGACGGGGGTGGGGAGCAGTACTTC,CASRDGGGEQYF
-,TRBV4-1,18,TRBJ2-5,TRBD2,TGCGCCAGCAGCCCGCTAACGGGTAGCGGGAGCATAAAAGAGACCCAGTACTTC,CASSPLTGSGSIKETQYF
-,TRBV28,17,TRBJ1-5,-,TGTGCCAGCGATATAGCCAGGGGAAACCGAGAGAATCAGCCCCAGCATTTT,CASDIARGNRENQPQHF
-,TRBV4-3,22,TRBJ2-3,TRBD1,TGCGCCAGCAGCCAAGAGGGGTCTCCTTGGACAGGGGCCGCCCGGGTCGCAGATACGCAGTATTTT,CASSQEGSPWTGAARVADTQYF
-,TRBV19,14,TRBJ2-2,-,TGTGCCAGTAGTAATAGCACGGGCACCGGGGAGCTGTTTTTT,CASSNSTGTGELFF
-,TRBV27,17,TRBJ2-1,TRBD2,TGTGCCAGCAGTCGAAACGTGAGCGGGAAGCCCTACAATGAGCAGTTCTTC,CASSRNVSGKPYNEQFF
-,TRBV28,17,TRBJ2-1,TRBD2,TGTGCCAGCAGTCTCGGGGTAGGACTAGCGGGAGACAATGAGCAGTTCTTC,CASSLGVGLAGDNEQFF
-,TRBV4-3,19,TRBJ2-4,TRBD2,TGCGCCAGCAGCCAAGATGGGCTAGCGGGAGGGATAGCCAAAAACATTCAGTACTTC,CASSQDGLAGGIAKNIQYF
few,TRBV13,15,TRBJ2-7,-,TGTGCCAGCAGCTTAGAGGGGGAGGGATCCTACGAGCAGTACTTC,CASSLEGEGSYEQYF
-,TRBV11-3,13,TRBJ1-1,TRBD1,TGTGCCAGCAGCTTGAACAGGGGAACTGAAGCTTTCTTT,CASSLNRGTEAFF